This entry is about one T cell receptor (beta chain). The antigen is not known. The source of the sample is a study of post-analysis software for immune sequencing data. Overall study: As for disease course, relapsing-remitting, secondary progressive and progressive-relapsing multiple sclerosis were all included.

CDR1 SQVTM and CDR2 ANQGSEA come from the germline V gene. The CDR3 covers 14 residues. J gave up 6 bases and V 2 bases, and 9 bases lay outside the gene matches. Regarding the study as a whole: TRBV segments more frequent in patients than in controls numbered a few and included TRBV5-6, TRBV5-1 and TRBV20-1. Compared against controls, patients with multiple sclerosis displayed significantly lower normalized Chao1 diversity.

Included in the TCR beta cDNA libraries were unique molecular identifiers. The source material, 1 to 10 million T cells, gave rise to roughly 500,000 cDNA molecules. From the PCR reads, TCRdb called clonotypes with MiXCR, one entry per CDR3 protein. Altogether 350,000 to 500,000 distinct CDR3 sequences are present, 30% to 40% being singletons, with the ten largest covering less than 8%. The rearrangement links TRBV29-1 to TRBJ1-2; 7 bases line up with TRBD1. This receptor was taken from a girl aged 2-9 years with multiple sclerosis. Material: blood. CDR3 coding DNA: TGCAGCGTTGAAATAACCGACAGGGACGATGGCTACACCTTC. The encoded protein is CSVEITDRDDGYTF. The full variable domain, rest sourced from reference TRBV29-1 and TRBJ1-2, is SAVISQKPSRDICQRGTSLTIQCQVDSQVTMMFWYRQQPGQSLTLIATANQGSEATYESGFVIDKFPISRPNLTFSTLTVSNMSPEDSSIYLCSVEITDRDDGYTFGSGTRLTVV.